The 10 T cell receptor beta chains presented below share a single source sample, sequenced in a study of graft-versus-host responses after intestinal transplantation. Their cognate antigens are unknown. Measured with immunoSEQ multiplex PCR; TCRdb has only the in-frame clones, and not every one. In the table there are about 120,000 clones, 90% of which are singletons. Sequenced material: unstimulated CD4+ T cells sorted from spleen or lymph node cells, taken before intestinal transplant. These receptors came from a human donor who received an intestinal transplant.

The rearrangement uses TRBV19 and TRBJ1-4; D is ambiguous. The CDR3 sequence is 18 residues long. Deletions cut 5 bases from V and 4 bases from J, with 23 bases between. Per germline, CDR1 LNHDA and CDR2 SQIVND (reference sequence). The DNA of the CDR3 is TGTGCCAGTAGTCCCCGTGGTTTGGTTCGGGGAGTTAATGAAAAACTGTTTTTT. This gives the protein CASSPRGLVRGVNEKLFF.

J is TRBJ1-6 and V is TRBV27; 7 bases align to TRBD1. CDR1 is MNHEY, CDR2 SMNVEV, per germline (reference sequence). The CDR3 consists of 13 residues. V dropped 8 bases and J dropped 9; count of bases not matched to a gene: 7. CDR3 sequence reads: CASGQDRSSPLHF. The CDR3 nucleotides read TGTGCCAGCGGTCAGGACAGGTCTTCACCCCTCCACTTT.

V and J are TRBV28 and TRBJ1-2, with D tentatively TRBD1 (5 bases). Looked up from germline, CDR1 is MDHEN and CDR2 is SYDVKM. V shed 4 bases and J shed 8 bases, with 14 bases lying between them. The CDR3 has 13 amino acids. The CDR3 protein is CASSWGRVKGYTF. As DNA, the CDR3 is TGTGCCAGCAGTTGGGGCAGGGTCAAAGGCTACACCTTC.

The rearrangement links TRBV7-9 to TRBJ2-7, with D perhaps matching TRBD2 (5 bases). V lost 4 bases and J lost 0, with 16 bases in between. Germline V gene lookup returns CDR1 SEHNR and CDR2 FQNEAQ (reference sequence). CDR3 size: 16 residues. DNA for the CDR3: TGTGCCAGCAGCTCCCTCAGCGGACGTGGCTCCTACGAGCAGTACTTC. It is translated as CASSSLSGRGSYEQYF.

The chain has TRBV28 and TRBJ1-3; tentatively, D is TRBD1 (6 bases). CDR1 and CDR2 (germline): MDHEN, SYDVKM. The V end lost 6 bases, the J end lost 5 bases, and 8 bases lay between the germline ends. This CDR3 comprises 12 residues. CDR3 sequence (DNA): TGTGCCAGCAGACAGGGAAGAAACACCATATATTTT. The encoded protein is CASRQGRNTIYF.

The CDR3 loop is CASSYSGRINEQFF. The CDR3 bases are TGTGCCAGCAGCTATAGCGGGAGAATCAATGAGCAGTTCTTC. The chain employs TRBV2 and TRBJ2-1; 9 positions agree with TRBD2. Trimming at V came to 6 bases and at J to 6 bases, leaving 6 bases not matched to a gene. The CDR3 is made up of 14 amino acids. Germline CDR1 reads SNHLY; CDR2 reads FYNNEI.

The J gene is TRBJ2-1, the V gene TRBV7-3; weak D call: TRBD2 (5 bases). Per the germline V gene, CDR1 is SGHTA and CDR2 is FQGTGA. CDR3 length: 15 residues. Trimming cost V 5 bases and J 6 bases, with 17 bases left between them. The CDR3, as DNA: TGTGCCAGCAGCCCTACAGCCGGGGTCCCCAATGAGCAGTTCTTC. Encoded protein: CASSPTAGVPNEQFF.

This chain uses TRBV6-5 with TRBJ2-5; the D gene is possibly TRBD1 (7 bases). The end of the DNA aligns better with TRBJ2-7, so the J call may be wrong. The CDR3 length is 14 residues. The germline CDR1 and CDR2 sequences are MNHEY and SVGAGI. The CDR3 coding sequence is TGTGCCACAGGGCCCACAGGGGCGGGGTACGAGCAGTACTTC. As protein: CATGPTGAGYEQYF.

V is TRBV11-2 and J is TRBJ1-2, with no clear D. With 6 bases removed from V and 8 bases from J, the gap between germline ends came to 25 bases. CDR3 size: 16 residues. CDR1 SGHAT and CDR2 FQNNGV come from the germline V gene. In nucleotides, the CDR3 is TGTGCCAGCAGTTGGTCGGGGAACAGTCTTCTCGGGGGCTACACCTTC. Protein: CASSWSGNSLLGGYTF.

This sequence joins TRBV7-8 and TRBJ2-7, with 9 bases fitting TRBD2. The CDR3 loop spans 15 amino acids. V was pared by 4 bases and J by 3 bases, with 7 bases of the junction left unmatched. From germline, CDR1 is SGHVS and CDR2 FQNEAQ. CDR3 region: CASSSGGTSFYEQYF. CDR3 DNA: TGTGCCAGCAGCTCGGGGGGGACTAGCTTCTACGAGCAGTACTTC.